This T cell receptor beta chain was obtained from a study of blood T cell repertoires in COVID-19 (TCRdb year 2020). In terms of the full investigation: Samples covering the acute and convalescent phases of COVID-19 were provided by collaborators in the United States, Italy and Spain. The prospective study material was composed of cDNA or gDNA derived from T cells, B-cell-depleted T cells, or PBMCs. Subjects who had been exposed to COVID-19, were actively infected with it, or had recovered from it provided the deeply sampled blood TCRbeta repertoires that made up the dataset. The repertoires were made available in a free public database intended to serve as a resource for research on the immune response to SARS-CoV-2. Samples came from the ongoing ImmuneRACE study (first 160 participants) plus 1,254 subjects from 6 global collaborators. Nearly every sample came with metadata listing a de-identified subject ID, COVID-19 status, age in years and sex. Where available, HLA class I and class II types were obtained from metadata supplied by the sample provider rather than from assay-based typing.

On the study overall, not on this receptor specifically: The amount of clinical and demographic metadata varied by source and participant and was provided uncurated.

There are 14 amino acids in the CDR3, from cysteine to phenylalanine inclusive. The kept DNA is CDR3 alone, 42 bases in frame from the first base. Trimming removed 1 base from V and 6 bases from J, leaving 13 bases between the germline ends. CDR1 and CDR2, per the germline V gene, are KGHSH and LQKENI. TCRbeta CDR3 regions were amplified from genomic DNA using the immunoSEQ Assay, a bias-controlled multiplex PCR. The study's own analysis went as follows. Within the assay, amplification of reference gene primers was used to estimate how many nucleated cells each sample contained. To quantify the absolute abundance of each unique TCRbeta CDR3 rearrangement, sequence reads were collapsed and filtered. For each sample, productive Simpson clonality was calculated as the square root of Simpson's diversity index over productive rearrangements. Imported from immuneACCESS, the table was reduced by TCRdb to in-frame sequences with V and J called. These copies leave out some clones; in studies compared against another copy, an unresolved V gene accounts for under half, and the cause of the remainder is not known. V, J and clone size are taken as reported in that table, and D and trimming were inferred from the DNA itself. The sample contains approximately 350,000 clones, around nine tenths of them found a single time. The ten most abundant clones make up about 7.1% of the sample.

Comments on this clone: This clone's antigen is unknown. No much larger clonotype is one base removed from it; base qualities were not supplied.

One collaborating source in Seattle enrolled patients while the patients were actively infected and followed the patients over time throughout the course of disease. Whole blood was collected in K2EDTA tubes by collaborating institutions according to the institutions' own protocols. For TCRbeta analysis, collaborator samples were shipped as frozen whole blood, as isolated PBMCs, or as DNA extracted from either sample type. This receptor was obtained from a woman in her fifties or sixties with COVID-19, enrolled during active disease. Sequenced: peripheral blood. This receptor chain uses TRBV18 and TRBJ2-7; the best D guess is TRBD2, with 5 bases matching. Read as DNA, the sequence is TGTGCCAGCTCACCACTCATCGAGGGATCCGAGCAGTACTTC. Its translation is CASSPLIEGSEQYF.